A single sample gave rise to the 31 T cell receptor beta chains below, sequenced in a study of CD8 T cells in ankylosing spondylitis (dated by TCRdb to the late 2010s). Results and caveats for the whole study, not just this receptor: Blood from ankylosing spondylitis patients appeared to be characterized by a TCR beta motif made up of under 10 highly homologous amino acid variants.

Libraries were constructed by 5' RACE. The listed sequencing device is Illumina HiSeq 2500. TCRdb trimmed the raw reads at Q25, called clones with MiXCR and kept productive beta chains. Each CDR3 protein appears once, grouped with its most common genes and DNA. Here the sample has fewer than 500,000 distinct CDR3 sequences; around 26% occur a single time. Clones ranked in the top ten supply roughly 1% of the sample. For these receptors, no antigen is known. Sequencing was performed on blood, either unsorted or a sorted T cell fraction (not recorded which). The receptors were gathered from a male donor with ankylosing spondylitis.

This clonotype turned up a few times. J is TRBJ2-5 and V is TRBV5-1, with 8 bases aligning to TRBD2. The CDR3 consists of 15 residues. Looked up from germline, CDR1 is SGHRS and CDR2 is YFSETQ. With V trimmed by 4 bases and J by 2 bases, 7 bases remained unmatched. As DNA, the CDR3 is TGCGCCAGCAGCCTACTATCGGGAGGGCAAGAGACCCAGTACTTC. It encodes CASSLLSGGQETQYF. Supplemented by reference TRBV5-1 and TRBJ2-5, the full variable domain reads KAGVTQTPRYLIKTRGQQVTLSCSPISGHRSVSWYQQTPGQGLQFLFEYFSETQRNKGNFPGRFSGRQFSNSRSEMNVSTLELGDSALYLCASSLLSGGQETQYFGPGTRLLVL.

This clonotype was counted between two and nine times. This chain links TRBV5-4 with TRBJ2-3; a weak D match, TRBD2 (6 bases). V was pared by 4 bases and J by 2 bases, with 14 bases between. This CDR3 comprises 15 residues. Germline V lookup: CDR1 SGHNT, CDR2 YYREEE (reference sequence). The CDR3 loop is CASSPRELNTDTQYF. In DNA, the CDR3 is TGTGCCAGCAGCCCCCGGGAGTTGAACACAGATACGCAGTATTTT. The full variable domain, completed using reference TRBV5-4 and TRBJ2-3, is ETGVTQSPTHLIKTRGQQVTLRCSSQSGHNTVSWYQQALGQGPQFIFQYYREEENGRGNFPPRFSGLQFPNYSSELNVNALELDDSALYLCASSPRELNTDTQYFGPGTRLTVL.

This clonotype was seen a handful of times. The CDR3 loop reads CASSQARGMDIQYF. DNA for the CDR3: TGTGCCAGCAGCCAAGCGCGCGGGATGGACATTCAGTACTTC. The chain has TRBV3-1 and TRBJ2-4; D possibly corresponds to TRBD2 (6 bases). The CDR3 has 14 residues. The V end was cut by 1 base, the J end by 8 bases, with 12 bases between. Per germline, CDR1 LGHDT and CDR2 YNNKEL (reference sequence).

This clonotype was observed a handful of times. The CDR3 DNA reads TGCGCCAGCAGCTTGGAGGTCCGATCGGGTGAGCAGTTCTTC. Encoded protein: CASSLEVRSGEQFF. The chain recombines TRBV5-1 with TRBJ2-1; D call uncertain. The germline V and J ends were trimmed by 0 bases and 9 bases, with 13 bases remaining between them. Germline V gene lookup returns CDR1 SGHRS and CDR2 YFSETQ. The CDR3 extends over 14 amino acids. The full variable domain, completed using reference TRBV5-1 and TRBJ2-1, is KAGVTQTPRYLIKTRGQQVTLSCSPISGHRSVSWYQQTPGQGLQFLFEYFSETQRNKGNFPGRFSGRQFSNSRSEMNVSTLELGDSALYLCASSLEVRSGEQFFGPGTRLTVL.

This clonotype was observed a few times. The chain carries TRBV16 and TRBJ1-1, with D hard to call. CDR3 length: 15 residues. Germline V gene lookup returns CDR1 KGHSY and CDR2 FQNENV. Between the trimmed V and J ends, which lost 0 bases and 6 bases, there was a span of 14 bases. The CDR3 sequence: CASSQSPRTSAEAFF. In DNA form, the CDR3 reads TGTGCCAGCAGCCAATCCCCACGTACTTCCGCTGAAGCTTTCTTT.

This chain uses TRBV3-1 with TRBJ2-7; D unclear. CDR1 and CDR2 from the germline V gene are LGHDT and YNNKEL (reference sequence). The CDR3 contains 11 residues. V shed 0 bases and J shed 6 bases, with 3 bases lying between them. This CDR3 reads CASSQESEQYF. The DNA for the CDR3 is TGTGCCAGCAGCCAAGAGAGCGAGCAGTACTTC.

The chain is built from TRBV7-9 and TRBJ2-3; possibly TRBD2 for D (5 bases). In germline, CDR1 is SEHNR, CDR2 FQNEAQ (reference sequence). There are 15 residues in the CDR3. V lost 4 bases, J lost 2 bases, and 13 bases lay in between. DNA of the CDR3: TGTGCCAGCAGCTCCCGGAGGCCCGACACAGATACGCAGTATTTT. This gives the protein CASSSRRPDTDTQYF. Full variable domain (missing parts from reference TRBV7-9 and TRBJ2-3): DTGVSQNPRHKITKRGQNVTFRCDPISEHNRLYWYRQTLGQGPEFLTYFQNEAQLEKSRLLSDRFSAERPKGSFSTLEIQRTEQGDSAMYLCASSSRRPDTDTQYFGPGTRLTVL.

This clonotype was counted only a few times. This chain uses TRBV20-1 with TRBJ2-3, with 15 nucleotides matching TRBD2. The CDR3 sequence is 14 residues long. Germline V gene data show CDR1 as DFQATT and CDR2 as SNEGSKA (reference sequence). V lost 5 bases and J lost 4; bases outside the gene matches: 1. The CDR3 region is CSAGTSGRSDTQYF. For the CDR3, the DNA is TGCAGTGCTGGGACTAGCGGGAGGTCAGATACGCAGTATTTT.

CDR3 loop: CSARTVRNTEAFF. In DNA, the CDR3 is TGCAGTGCTAGGACGGTAAGGAACACTGAAGCTTTCTTT. The V gene is TRBV20-1, the J gene TRBJ1-1; D not certain. Germline V gene data show CDR1 as DFQATT and CDR2 as SNEGSKA (reference sequence). V lost 3 bases, J lost 1 base, and 9 bases lay in between. The CDR3 consists of 13 residues.

The V and J genes are TRBV11-3 and TRBJ2-1; D remains ambiguous. Germline lookup yields CDR1 SGHNT and CDR2 YENEEA. The CDR3 spans 14 residues. Trimming took off 0 bases at V and 3 bases at J, with 6 bases between the two ends. CDR3 region: CASSLDSHYNEQFF. CDR3 coding DNA: TGTGCCAGCAGCTTAGATTCTCACTACAATGAGCAGTTCTTC.

V is TRBV12-3 or TRBV12-4 and J is TRBJ2-1; 9 nucleotides agree with TRBD2. The CDR3 sequence is 16 residues long. With 0 bases clipped from V and 7 bases from J, the junction kept 7 bases outside the gene matches. CDR3 sequence reads: CASSLAVAGDPNEQFF. The CDR3 bases are TGTGCCAGCAGTTTAGCGGTAGCGGGGGACCCTAATGAGCAGTTCTTC.

This clonotype was seen a few times. The rearrangement uses TRBV20-1 and TRBJ2-1, with D possibly matching TRBD2 (6 bases). Trimming took off 2 bases at V and 7 bases at J, with 15 bases between the two ends. The CDR3 is 14 residues long. The germline gives CDR1 DFQATT, CDR2 SNEGSKA (reference sequence). In DNA, the CDR3 is TGCAGTGCTAGACGCGGGACCCCCCCAAATGAGCAGTTCTTC. Protein product: CSARRGTPPNEQFF.

V and J are TRBV11-2 and TRBJ2-2; D is uncertain. The CDR3 extends over 14 amino acids. Per the germline V gene, CDR1 is SGHAT and CDR2 is FQNNGV. The ends were cut back, 5 bases at V and 3 bases at J, with 10 bases in the middle. In DNA, the CDR3 is TGTGCCAGCAGCCCCAACACTCACACCGGGGAGCTGTTTTTT. Encoded protein: CASSPNTHTGELFF.

This clonotype was detected a few times. J is TRBJ2-5 and V is TRBV5-1; 11 bases map to TRBD1. Per germline, CDR1 SGHRS and CDR2 YFSETQ. This CDR3 spans 16 amino acids. The J segment lost 2 bases and the V segment lost 4 bases, leaving 7 bases of the junction unmatched. The CDR3: CASSQQGQGVQETQYF. For the CDR3, the DNA is TGCGCCAGCAGCCAGCAGGGACAGGGGGTTCAAGAGACCCAGTACTTC. Based on the CDR3 plus reference TRBV5-1 and TRBJ2-5, the full variable domain is KAGVTQTPRYLIKTRGQQVTLSCSPISGHRSVSWYQQTPGQGLQFLFEYFSETQRNKGNFPGRFSGRQFSNSRSEMNVSTLELGDSALYLCASSQQGQGVQETQYFGPGTRLLVL.

The table lists this clonotype with a few counts. This chain uses TRBV12-3 or TRBV12-4 with TRBJ2-3, with D tentatively TRBD1 or TRBD2 (5 bases each). V lost 7 bases, J lost 3 bases, and 17 bases lay in between. The CDR3 is 15 amino acids. The CDR3 here is CASTNGASSTDTQYF. The CDR3 DNA is TGTGCCAGCACCAATGGGGCTAGCTCTACAGATACGCAGTATTTT.

This clonotype appeared a few times. The V and J genes are TRBV5-5 and TRBJ2-5; the match to TRBD1 covers 7 bases. CDR1 and CDR2 (germline): SGHKS, YYEKEE (reference sequence). The CDR3 has 14 amino acids. V was pared by 6 bases and J by 0 bases, with 5 bases of the junction left unmatched. The CDR3 here is CASTGTAYQETQYF. DNA for the CDR3: TGTGCCAGCACCGGGACAGCGTACCAAGAGACCCAGTACTTC.

This clonotype appeared a few times. The chain has TRBV11-1 and TRBJ2-3; 14 nucleotides line up with TRBD2. Germline assignment: CDR1 SGHAT and CDR2 FQDESV (reference sequence). Trimming removed 5 bases from V and 5 bases from J; junction bases left unmatched: 12. The CDR3 sequence is 18 residues long. CDR3 in DNA: TGTGCCAGCAGCCCGTGGGGACTAGCGGGAGCTCGAGGAGATACGCAGTATTTT. Translation: CASSPWGLAGARGDTQYF.

The CDR3 nucleotides read TGCAGTGCTGAGGGACAGAACATTCAGTACTTC. Translation: CSAEGQNIQYF. The chain joins TRBV20-1 to TRBJ2-4; 7 bases are shared with TRBD1. Germline V gene lookup returns CDR1 DFQATT and CDR2 SNEGSKA (reference sequence). The junction had 2 bases not matched to a gene; V was cut back by 5 bases and J by 7 bases. There are 11 residues in the CDR3.

This clonotype was counted only a few times. V is TRBV3-1 and J is TRBJ1-2; TRBD1 matches 7 bases. The trim removed 4 bases at V and 5 bases at J, leaving 10 bases unmatched. The CDR3 consists of 15 residues. The germline V gene has CDR1 LGHDT and CDR2 YNNKEL (reference sequence). CDR3 coding DNA: TGTGCCAGCAGCCCTCCAAGGACAGGAGGATATGGCTACACCTTC. It translates to CASSPPRTGGYGYTF.

The gene calls are TRBV7-2 and TRBJ2-1; D gene unclear. With 2 bases removed from V and 3 bases from J, the gap between germline ends came to 8 bases. The CDR3 has 14 amino acids. Germline V gene lookup returns CDR1 SGHTA and CDR2 FQGNSA. CDR3 region: CASSLSNLYNEQFF. The CDR3 coding sequence is TGTGCCAGCAGCTTATCAAACCTCTACAATGAGCAGTTCTTC.

This clonotype was picked up a small number of times. The rearrangement links TRBV20-1 to TRBJ2-3, with TRBD2 as a possible D gene (5 bases). Trimming removed 5 bases at V and 4 bases at J, with 16 bases between. The CDR3 consists of 14 residues. Germline V lookup: CDR1 DFQATT, CDR2 SNEGSKA (reference sequence). The DNA for the CDR3 is TGCAGTGCTCGGGCTTCCCCGAGGGCAGATACGCAGTATTTT. Protein: CSARASPRADTQYF.

V gene TRBV5-1 combines with J gene TRBJ2-5; tentatively, D is TRBD1 or TRBD2 (5 bases each). This CDR3 region has 14 residues. Trimming pared 0 bases from V and 4 bases from J, leaving 10 bases between. Germline V gene data show CDR1 as SGHRS and CDR2 as YFSETQ. In nucleotides, the CDR3 is TGCGCCAGCAGCTTGGCCGGGACGAGAGAGACCCAGTACTTC. This gives the protein CASSLAGTRETQYF.

The rearrangement joins TRBV10-3 to TRBJ1-1; TRBD1 matches 8 bases. Trimming removed 8 bases from V and 4 bases from J; junction bases left unmatched: 3. This CDR3 region has 12 residues. Germline-derived CDR1 and CDR2 are ENHRY and SYGVKD. The DNA of the CDR3 is TGTGCCATCGGCCAGGGGGCCACTGAAGCTTTCTTT. Translation: CAIGQGATEAFF.

There are a few counts of this clonotype. This chain joins TRBV9 and TRBJ1-1; D is possibly TRBD1 (6 bases). Germline CDR1 SGDLS, CDR2 YYNGEE. This CDR3 contains 17 residues. V was trimmed by 0 bases and J by 4 bases, leaving 19 bases between them. The CDR3 loop is CASSVVGGPNLGTEAFF. CDR3 in DNA: TGTGCCAGCAGCGTAGTAGGGGGACCCAACCTTGGCACTGAAGCTTTCTTT.

The chain employs TRBV10-3 and TRBJ2-7; 10 bases agree with TRBD1. Germline values: CDR1 ENHRY, CDR2 SYGVKD. The CDR3 is 14 amino acids. With 6 bases clipped from V and 4 bases from J, the junction kept 6 bases outside the gene matches. CDR3 nucleotides: TGTGCCATCAGCATGACAGGGGGCGAGTACGAGCAGTACTTC. Protein product: CAISMTGGEYEQYF.

This clonotype was recorded many times. The chain links TRBV29-1 to TRBJ2-7, with a possible D match to TRBD1 (6 bases). Trimming stripped 6 bases from V and 5 bases from J, with 8 bases between. The CDR3 spans 10 residues. The germline CDR1 and CDR2 sequences are SQVTM and ANQGSEA. CDR3 coding DNA: TGCAGCGTAACAGGGAACGAGCAGTACTTC. This gives the protein CSVTGNEQYF.

This CDR3 reads CASSLVRAAATGELFF. CDR3 in DNA: TGCGCCAGCAGCTTGGTTAGGGCAGCTGCTACCGGGGAGCTGTTTTTT. The rearrangement joins TRBV5-1 to TRBJ2-2, with D hard to call. Germline CDR1 reads SGHRS; CDR2 reads YFSETQ. Trimming left V 0 bases short and J 5 bases short, with 14 bases between. This CDR3 is 16 amino acids long.

The rearrangement uses TRBV12-3 or TRBV12-4 and TRBJ2-3; tentatively, D is TRBD2 (5 bases). The CDR3 has 13 amino acids. Trimming stripped 8 bases from V and 3 bases from J, with 12 bases between. This CDR3 is CASEYSGTDTQYF. The CDR3 bases are TGTGCCAGCGAGTATTCGGGGACAGATACGCAGTATTTT.

This rearrangement joins TRBV11-2 to TRBJ1-1, with TRBD1 as a possible D gene (5 bases). V was cut by 0 bases and J by 2 bases, with 16 bases left in between. Germline CDR1 is SGHAT and CDR2 is FQNNGV. CDR3 size: 17 residues. CDR3 amino acids: CASSLDLSRGGNTEAFF. In DNA, the CDR3 is TGTGCCAGCAGCTTAGACTTGAGTAGGGGAGGCAACACTGAAGCTTTCTTT.

This clonotype was counted between two and nine times. The CDR3 here is CAISEPGRSYNEQFF. In DNA form, the CDR3 reads TGTGCCATCAGTGAGCCCGGGAGATCATACAATGAGCAGTTCTTC. The chain couples TRBV10-3 to TRBJ2-1, with D perhaps matching TRBD2 (6 bases). Trimming shortened V by 2 bases and J by 4 bases, and 12 bases separated the two germline ends. This CDR3 region has 15 residues. The V gene's germline CDR1 is ENHRY and CDR2 SYGVKD.

J is TRBJ1-2 and V is TRBV4-1; a weak D match, TRBD1 (6 bases). Per the germline V gene, CDR1 is MGHRA and CDR2 is YSYEKL. This CDR3 has 14 amino acids. Trimming cost V 4 bases and J 1 base, with 10 bases left between them. As DNA, the CDR3 is TGCGCCAGCAGCCCCGTCAGGGGTAACTATGGCTACACCTTC. It codes for CASSPVRGNYGYTF.